Listed below are T cell receptor beta chains from one sample, sequenced in a study of blood T cell repertoires in COVID-19. Measured with immunoSEQ multiplex PCR; TCRdb has only the in-frame clones, and not every one. The sample contains approximately 320,000 clones, around 90% of which appear only once. Sequenced: PBMCs or T cells enriched from blood (not recorded which). The receptor set was obtained from a man aged 55-75 years who had recovered from COVID-19. CDR3s include the opening cysteine and the closing phenylalanine or tryptophan. The D gene is left open where the match is weak. The size entry is marked missing in some rows and otherwise reads once, few, many or a size class.

d_gene	j_gene	abundance	v_gene	CDR3nt	CDR3aa
TRBD1	TRBJ2-4	-	TRBV28	TGTGCCAGCAGTTTCAAGCCCGGGACAGGTCCCAAAAACATTCAGTACTTC	CASSFKPGTGPKNIQYF
-	TRBJ2-2	-	TRBV6-5	TGTGCCAGCAGTTATCGCAGAACCACCGGGGAGCTGTTTTTT	CASSYRRTTGELFF
-	TRBJ1-4	few	TRBV27	TGTGCCAGCAGACCTTCAGGGACAACTAATGAAAAACTGTTTTTT	CASRPSGTTNEKLFF
-	TRBJ2-1	-	TRBV3-1/TRBV3-2	TGTGCCAGCAGTAACACAGGCGGATCCTACAATGAGCAGTTCTTC	CASSNTGGSYNEQFF
-	TRBJ2-1	-	TRBV5-1	TGCGCCAGCAGCATTGGAGCTTCCAGCTCCTACAATGAGCAGTTCTTC	CASSIGASSSYNEQFF
-	TRBJ1-6	few	TRBV19	TGTGCCAGTAGTTCAACCGGGACAAGCAATTCACCCCTCCACTTT	CASSSTGTSNSPLHF
-	TRBJ1-1	-	TRBV11-3	TGTGCCAGCAGCCCAGGTGTGAGGCTAGGGGGAGCTTTCTTT	CASSPGVRLGGAFF
-	TRBJ2-7	-	TRBV5-4	TGTGCCAGCAGCTTGGGGGAGGTCTACGAGCAGTACTTC	CASSLGEVYEQYF
TRBD1	TRBJ1-2	-	TRBV18	TGTGCCAGCTCACCACAGGGACAGGGGCTGAACTATGGCTACACCTTC	CASSPQGQGLNYGYTF
-	TRBJ1-1	once	TRBV19	TGTGCCAGTAGCCCAGGACAGTGGAACACTGAAGCTTTCTTT	CASSPGQWNTEAFF
TRBD2	TRBJ2-1	-	TRBV25-1	TGTGCCAGCAGTGACCAGCGGGGGGGCCGAGAGCAGTTCTTC	CASSDQRGGREQFF
-	TRBJ1-5	-	TRBV15	TGTGCCACCAGCAGGGACAGTGGCGGTCAGCCCCAGCATTTT	CATSRDSGGQPQHF
TRBD2	TRBJ2-1	few	TRBV2	TGTGCCAGCAGTGAAGTCCCGGGACTAGCGGGGCAGAATGAGCAGTTCTTC	CASSEVPGLAGQNEQFF
-	TRBJ1-4	-	TRBV4-3	TGCGCCAGCAGCCAAGATCGAGCTGCAACTAATGAAAAACTGTTTTTT	CASSQDRAATNEKLFF
-	TRBJ2-3	-	TRBV9	TGTGCCAGCAGGGGGGCTAGCACAGATACGCAGTATTTT	CASRGASTDTQYF
TRBD2	TRBJ2-5	few	TRBV6-5	TGTGCCAGCAGTTACTCGATGAGGGGAGGGCAAGAGACCCAGTACTTC	CASSYSMRGGQETQYF
-	TRBJ2-7	-	TRBV2	TGTGCCAGCCGCACTAGCCGAGGGGAGCAGTACTTC	CASRTSRGEQYF
-	TRBJ1-4	-	TRBV27	TGTGCCAGCAGGTCCCCGGTTCATAGTGAAAAACTGTTTTTT	CASRSPVHSEKLFF